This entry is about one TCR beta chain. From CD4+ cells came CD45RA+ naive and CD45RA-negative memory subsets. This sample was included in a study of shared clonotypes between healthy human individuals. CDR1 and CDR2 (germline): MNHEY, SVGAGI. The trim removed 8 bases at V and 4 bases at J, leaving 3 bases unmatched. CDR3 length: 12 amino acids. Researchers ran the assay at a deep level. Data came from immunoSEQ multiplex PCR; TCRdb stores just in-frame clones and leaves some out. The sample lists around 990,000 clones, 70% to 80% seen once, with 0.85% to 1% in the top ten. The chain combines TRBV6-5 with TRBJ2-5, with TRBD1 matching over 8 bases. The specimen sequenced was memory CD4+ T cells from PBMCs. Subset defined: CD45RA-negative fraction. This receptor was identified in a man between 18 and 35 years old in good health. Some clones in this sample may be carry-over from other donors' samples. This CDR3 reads CASGTGRETQYF. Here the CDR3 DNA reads TGTGCCAGCGGGACAGGACGAGAGACCCAGTACTTC.